The T cell receptor beta chain described here comes from a study of blood T cell repertoires in COVID-19. Study-wide context: The origin of the acute and convalescent COVID-19 samples was the United States, Italy and Spain. The cDNA or gDNA used as material had been derived from T cells, B-cell-depleted T cells, or PBMCs.

In the original processing: From reference gene primer amplification, estimates of nucleated cell counts were derived. The data were produced by immunoSEQ multiplex PCR, yet TCRdb's version contains in-frame clones alone and is incomplete. The V and J calls and the clone size are those of that table, but D and trimming were determined from the DNA. In the table there are over 200,000 clones, approximately 88% of which are singletons. J gave up 6 bases and V 3 bases, and 7 bases lay outside the gene matches. Germline CDR1 is MNHNS and CDR2 is SASEGT. This CDR3 contains 14 residues. The source is a human donor in a cohort sampled during active COVID-19. What was sequenced was peripheral blood. This sequence joins TRBV6-1 and TRBJ1-2; TRBD1 aligns across 7 bases. The CDR3 coding sequence is TGTGCCAGCAGTGACGTCCAGACAGGGCATGGCTACACCTTC. It is translated as CASSDVQTGHGYTF.